Following are 15 T cell receptor beta chains from one sample sequenced in a study of CD8+ T cells in alopecia areata. TCR sequencing used cDNA made by reverse transcription of extracted RNA. Here immunoSEQ multiplex PCR was the method, and the copy in TCRdb shows in-frame clones only, minus some. The table lists 35,000 to 50,000 clones, about two thirds of them singletons. Treatment specified: oral pan-JAK inhibitor, 5-10 mg twice daily. The sample consisted of CD8+ T cells sorted from blood, taken at week 4, from a patient treated with tofacitinib. The receptor set was obtained from a human donor with alopecia areata.

The chain uses TRBV27 and TRBJ2-1; possibly TRBD2 for D (6 bases). The germline V and J ends were trimmed by 3 bases and 2 bases, with 14 bases remaining between them. The CDR3 sequence is 16 residues long. Germline CDR1 is MNHEY and CDR2 is SMNVEV (reference sequence). CDR3 region: CASSFGGAATYNEQFF. In nucleotides, the CDR3 is TGTGCCAGCAGTTTCGGCGGGGCAGCCACCTACAATGAGCAGTTCTTC.

V and J are TRBV10-2 and TRBJ2-3; D is undetermined. The CDR3 contains 12 residues. The V end lost 2 bases, the J end lost 7 bases, and 7 bases lay between the germline ends. Germline CDR1 WSHSY, CDR2 SAAADI. This CDR3 reads CASSENLHTQYF. The CDR3 coding sequence is TGCGCCAGCAGTGAGAATCTCCATACGCAGTATTTT.

Worth noting for this clone: The junction departs from the called germline gene at one end, perhaps through a read error. In nucleotides, the CDR3 is TGTGCCAGCAGCTTGGTCCCGAGGGACGAGCAGTACTTC. Translation gives CASSLVPRDEQYF. The rearrangement joins TRBV5-3 to TRBJ2-7, with D perhaps matching TRBD2 (5 bases). TRBV5-3 is flagged as an ORF with uncertain function. The CDR3 covers 13 residues.

The chain carries TRBV4-3 and TRBJ2-3; 7 nucleotides align to TRBD2. The CDR3 runs to 16 residues. CDR1 is LGHNA, CDR2 YSLEER, per germline. Unmatched junction bases numbered 3, after V lost 0 bases and J lost 0 bases. The CDR3 nucleotides are TGCGCCAGCAGCCAAGATATAGCGGGTAGCACAGATACGCAGTATTTT. It translates to CASSQDIAGSTDTQYF.

The genes are TRBV7-8 and TRBJ1-1; possible D gene TRBD1, 6 bases. V was cut by 5 bases and J by 0 bases, with 19 bases left in between. CDR1 is SGHVS and CDR2 is FQNEAQ in the germline V gene. The CDR3 extends over 17 amino acids. CDR3 residues: CASSPARTVFMNTEAFF. Written as DNA, the CDR3 is TGTGCCAGCAGCCCTGCCCGGACAGTCTTTATGAACACTGAAGCTTTCTTT.

V gene TRBV15 combines with J gene TRBJ2-1; tentative D call: TRBD2 (5 bases). CDR1 is LNHNV, CDR2 YYDKDF, per germline (reference sequence). Trimming took off 3 bases at V and 7 bases at J, with 7 bases between the two ends. The CDR3 is made up of 12 amino acids. CDR3 coding DNA: TGTGCCACCAGCAGCAGGAGGAATGAGCAGTTCTTC. Encoded protein: CATSSRRNEQFF.

V is TRBV27 and J is TRBJ2-1; tentative D call: TRBD2 (6 bases). The CDR3 spans 16 residues. The ends were cut back, 4 bases at V and 2 bases at J, with 15 bases in the middle. CDR1 MNHEY and CDR2 SMNVEV come from the germline V gene (reference sequence). The CDR3 protein is CASSYSTGETYNEQFF. In DNA form, the CDR3 reads TGTGCCAGCAGTTACAGCACGGGGGAAACCTACAATGAGCAGTTCTTC.

The chain combines TRBV2 with TRBJ1-1; possible D gene TRBD1, 6 bases. Trimming removed 3 bases at V and 1 base at J, with 12 bases between. Germline loops: CDR1 SNHLY, CDR2 FYNNEI. The CDR3 is 15 amino acids. The CDR3 reads CASSDGQRRNTEAFF. In DNA, the CDR3 is TGTGCCAGCAGTGATGGACAGCGCCGGAACACTGAAGCTTTCTTT.

This chain uses TRBV30 with TRBJ2-7; D might be TRBD1 or TRBD2, each matching 5 bases. With 3 bases removed from V and 3 bases from J, the gap between germline ends came to 12 bases. CDR1 GTSNPN and CDR2 SVGIG come from the germline V gene (reference sequence). The CDR3 spans 13 residues. CDR3 residues: CAWSQGPGYEQYF. The CDR3 region has the DNA TGTGCCTGGAGCCAGGGACCTGGCTACGAGCAGTACTTC.

The genes are TRBV5-1 and TRBJ1-1; TRBD1 agrees at 7 bases. V lost 4 bases, J lost 6 bases, and 12 bases stayed unmatched. The germline CDR1 and CDR2 sequences are SGHRS and YFSETQ. The CDR3 length is 15 residues. Here the CDR3 DNA reads TGCGCCAGCAGCCCGGACACAGGGGTTATACCTGAAGCTTTCTTT. Protein sequence: CASSPDTGVIPEAFF.

This clone appeared a few times. This CDR3 is CSVLAKQHEQYF. The CDR3 DNA reads as TGCAGCGTCCTAGCGAAACAGCACGAGCAGTACTTC. The chain employs TRBV29-1 and TRBJ2-7, with a weak D call TRBD2 (6 bases). The germline V and J ends were trimmed by 6 bases and 5 bases, with 14 bases remaining between them. Germline CDR1 is SQVTM and CDR2 is ANQGSEA. This CDR3 has 12 amino acids.

In its sample, this clone was seen a few times. Within the sample, other DNA sequences also encode this same CDR3. V is TRBV29-1 and J is TRBJ2-7, with D hard to call. CDR3 size: 11 residues. CDR1 and CDR2 (germline): SQVTM, ANQGSEA. Trimming took 1 base from V and 4 from J, leaving 5 bases between them. The CDR3 loop is CSVEVSYEQYF. The CDR3 DNA sequence: TGCAGCGTTGAAGTCAGTTACGAGCAGTACTTC.

The J gene is TRBJ2-3, the V gene TRBV11-2, with TRBD2 identical over 13 bases. This CDR3 has 16 amino acids. J lost 4 bases, V lost 6 bases, and 7 bases had no gene match. Per the germline V gene, CDR1 is SGHAT and CDR2 is FQNNGV. The CDR3, as DNA: TGTGCCAGCAGTGTTACTAGCGGGGGGGCCTCAGATACGCAGTATTTT. Its translation is CASSVTSGGASDTQYF. Using reference TRBV11-2 and TRBJ2-3 for the parts outside the CDR3, the full variable domain is EAGVAQSPRYKIIEKRQSVAFWCNPISGHATLYWYQQILGQGPKLLIQFQNNGVVDDSQLPKDRFSAERLKGVDSTLKIQPAKLEDSAVYLCASSVTSGGASDTQYFGPGTRLTVL.

The chain couples TRBV5-1 to TRBJ2-2; D may be TRBD1 (6 bases). CDR3 size: 13 residues. The V end lost 7 bases, the J end lost 4 bases, and 11 bases lay between the germline ends. Germline V gene sequence: CDR1 SGHRS, CDR2 YFSETQ. CDR3 in amino acids: CASFAGATGELFF. The DNA of the CDR3 is TGCGCCAGCTTTGCAGGGGCCACCGGGGAGCTGTTTTTT.

This chain links TRBV5-6 with TRBJ2-7, with D unresolved. CDR1 is SGHDT and CDR2 is YYEEEE in the germline V gene. Trimming cost V 5 bases and J 2 bases, with 11 bases left between them. This CDR3 has 13 residues. The CDR3, as DNA: TGTGCCAGCAGTTCTTCCCCGACCTACGAGCAGTACTTC. Its translation is CASSSSPTYEQYF.